A selection of T cell receptor beta chains follows, all from one sample in a study of blood T cells in healthy people across ages. Via MiXCR, TCRdb re-called the 5' RACE reads, giving one row per CDR3 protein. The table has some 1.5 million distinct CDR3 sequences, approximately 42% seen once; the top ten hold more than 4%. The sequenced material came from blood. These receptors were obtained from a young woman in good health. The CDR3 runs from the conserved cysteine through the conserved F or W. Each record gives: D gene, J gene, clone size, V gene, CDR3 DNA, CDR3 protein. A D gene is named only where the DNA matches it firmly. Clone size, where shown, is once, few, many, or a class for clones that have expanded.

D: NA; J: TRBJ2-3; size: few; V: TRBV7-8; DNA: TGTGCCAGCAGCTCATCCCGGGTACCGGATACGCAGTATTTT; CDR3: CASSSSRVPDTQYF
D: NA; J: TRBJ2-3; size: NA; V: TRBV15; DNA: TGTGCCACCAGCAGAGGGGGGGGCCCCGATACGCAGTATTTT; CDR3: CATSRGGGPDTQYF
D: TRBD1; J: TRBJ1-1; size: NA; V: TRBV4-1; DNA: TGCGCCAGCAGCCACCCCCAGGGGACAGGGGGCCCGGCAGCTTTCTTT; CDR3: CASSHPQGTGGPAAFF
D: TRBD2; J: TRBJ2-1; size: NA; V: TRBV6-2/TRBV6-3; DNA: TGTGCCAGCAGTACGCGGAGACTAGCGGGGGGGGATCGTGAGCAGTTCTTC; CDR3: CASSTRRLAGGDREQFF
D: NA; J: TRBJ2-1; size: NA; V: TRBV7-2; DNA: TGTGCCGGTGGACTCTTAAGCTCCTACAATGAGCAGTTCTTC; CDR3: CAGGLLSSYNEQFF
D: NA; J: TRBJ2-3; size: NA; V: TRBV18; DNA: TGTGCCAGCTCACCATCTATGGATACGCAGTATTTT; CDR3: CASSPSMDTQYF
D: TRBD1; J: TRBJ1-1; size: NA; V: TRBV6-2/TRBV6-3; DNA: TGTGCCAGCAGCCCCGGACAGGGAAGGACGGTTACTGAAGCTTTCTTT; CDR3: CASSPGQGRTVTEAFF
D: TRBD2; J: TRBJ2-3; size: few; V: TRBV4-1; DNA: TGCGCCAGCAGCGTAGAGATAGCGGGGGTGACAGATACGCAGTATTTT; CDR3: CASSVEIAGVTDTQYF
D: NA; J: TRBJ2-1; size: NA; V: TRBV7-2; DNA: TGTGCCAGCAGAGGGAAAGGGCGGAACAATGAGCAGTTCTTC; CDR3: CASRGKGRNNEQFF
D: NA; J: TRBJ2-3; size: few; V: TRBV7-2; DNA: TGTGCCAGCAGCTTTTATACGGGAGCAGGAGATACGCAGTATTTT; CDR3: CASSFYTGAGDTQYF
D: NA; J: TRBJ2-7; size: NA; V: TRBV20-1; DNA: TGCAGTGCTAGACAGTACTACGAGCAGTACTTC; CDR3: CSARQYYEQYF
D: NA; J: TRBJ2-1; size: NA; V: TRBV7-2; DNA: TGTGCCAGCAGCAAGGACTACCGATCCTACAATGAGCAGTTCTTC; CDR3: CASSKDYRSYNEQFF
D: NA; J: TRBJ1-6; size: once; V: TRBV20-1; DNA: TGCAGTGCTAGAGATAACCCGTCAGGGGCACCCCTCCACTTT; CDR3: CSARDNPSGAPLHF
D: NA; J: TRBJ1-3; size: few; V: TRBV27; DNA: TGTGCCAGCAGTTTCCCCCCGGGGAGGGGGGCATTTGGAAACACCATATATTTT; CDR3: CASSFPPGRGAFGNTIYF
D: TRBD1; J: TRBJ2-1; size: NA; V: TRBV5-1; DNA: TGCGCCAGCAGCGTGTCCGGGACAGCAAACTCCTACGAGCAGTTCTTC; CDR3: CASSVSGTANSYEQFF
D: NA; J: TRBJ2-7; size: few; V: TRBV20-1; DNA: TGCAGTGCTAGAGATTTTGTGGGCAGGAGTGGATCGGGATCCTACGAGCAGTACTTC; CDR3: CSARDFVGRSGSGSYEQYF
D: NA; J: TRBJ1-1; size: many; V: TRBV25-1; DNA: TGTGCCAGCAGCGCGGGCACTGAAGCTTTCTTT; CDR3: CASSAGTEAFF
D: TRBD1; J: TRBJ2-2; size: NA; V: TRBV14; DNA: TGTGCCAGCAGCCAACAGGGGGTATATACCGGGGAGCTGTTTTTT; CDR3: CASSQQGVYTGELFF
D: NA; J: TRBJ2-3; size: NA; V: TRBV29-1; DNA: TGCAGCGTTGAAGATTGGGGTGAGCACACAGATACGCAGTATTTT; CDR3: CSVEDWGEHTDTQYF
D: NA; J: TRBJ1-4; size: NA; V: TRBV4-2; DNA: TGTGCCAGCAGCCGAGAAATCCAGACGGGCAATGAAAAACTGTTTTTT; CDR3: CASSREIQTGNEKLFF
D: TRBD2; J: TRBJ2-3; size: few; V: TRBV20-1; DNA: TGCAGTGCTAGAGATAGGACGAGCGGGGCTCGAGATACGCAGTATTTT; CDR3: CSARDRTSGARDTQYF
D: TRBD2; J: TRBJ2-1; size: few; V: TRBV20-1; DNA: TGCAGTGCTAGAGCGGCGCGGGAGGGTAACAATGAGCAGTTCTTC; CDR3: CSARAAREGNNEQFF
D: TRBD1; J: TRBJ2-7; size: NA; V: TRBV20-1; DNA: TGCAGTGCTGGACTCGGGACAGGGGTCGAGCAGTACTTC; CDR3: CSAGLGTGVEQYF
D: NA; J: TRBJ2-1; size: few; V: TRBV7-3; DNA: TGTGCCAGCAGCCCCATCGGGGGTTCCTACAATGAGCAGTTCTTC; CDR3: CASSPIGGSYNEQFF
D: TRBD1; J: TRBJ2-5; size: once; V: TRBV2; DNA: TGTGCCAGCAGTCAACGACAGGGGGGCGGTGAGACCCAGTACTTC; CDR3: CASSQRQGGGETQYF
D: TRBD1; J: TRBJ1-4; size: NA; V: TRBV25-1; DNA: TGTGCCAGCAGTGGCCGACAGGGCGCGGGTGAAAAACTGTTTTTT; CDR3: CASSGRQGAGEKLFF
D: NA; J: TRBJ2-7; size: NA; V: TRBV12-3/TRBV12-4; DNA: TGTGCCAGCAGTTGTGGGGAAGCCAACGAGCAGTACTTC; CDR3: CASSCGEANEQYF
D: TRBD1; J: TRBJ2-4; size: NA; V: TRBV20-1; DNA: TGCAGCCAGATGGACAGGGGGTCCAAAAACATTCAGTACTTC; CDR3: CSQMDRGSKNIQYF
D: NA; J: TRBJ1-2; size: NA; V: TRBV3-1; DNA: TGTGCCAGCAGCCAAATGACAGAATCTAACTATGGCTACACCTTC; CDR3: CASSQMTESNYGYTF